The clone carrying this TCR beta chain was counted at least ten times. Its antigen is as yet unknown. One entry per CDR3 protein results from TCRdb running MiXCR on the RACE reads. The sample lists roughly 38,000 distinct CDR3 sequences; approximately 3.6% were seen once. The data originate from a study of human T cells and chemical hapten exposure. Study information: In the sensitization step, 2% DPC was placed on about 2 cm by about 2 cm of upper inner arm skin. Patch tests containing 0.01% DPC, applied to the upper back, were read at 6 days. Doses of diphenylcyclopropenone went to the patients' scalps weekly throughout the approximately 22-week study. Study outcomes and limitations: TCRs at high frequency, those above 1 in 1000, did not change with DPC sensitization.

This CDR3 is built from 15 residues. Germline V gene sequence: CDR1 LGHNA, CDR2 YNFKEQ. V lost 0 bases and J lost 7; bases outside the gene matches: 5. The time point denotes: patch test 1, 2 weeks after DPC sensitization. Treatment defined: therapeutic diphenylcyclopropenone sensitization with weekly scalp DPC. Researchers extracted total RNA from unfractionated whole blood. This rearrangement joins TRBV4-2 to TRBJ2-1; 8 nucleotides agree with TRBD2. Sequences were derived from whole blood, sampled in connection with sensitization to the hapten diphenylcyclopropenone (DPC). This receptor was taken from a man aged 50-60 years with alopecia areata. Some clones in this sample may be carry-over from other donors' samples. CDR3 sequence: CASSQDSGSSNEQFF. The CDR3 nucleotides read TGTGCCAGCAGCCAAGACAGCGGGAGTTCTAATGAGCAGTTCTTC.